A single sample is the source of the 8 T cell receptor beta chains below, sequenced in a study of shared clonotypes between healthy human individuals. CD8 cells regarded as naive lacked CD45RO, were positively chosen for CCR7, and omitted terminally differentiated effector memory CD45RA+ cells. Method: immunoSEQ multiplex PCR; TCRdb's copy keeps in-frame clones and lacks some. The data show 2 million to 2.5 million clones, around 93% seen once. Material for sequencing was naive CD8+ T cells from PBMCs. These receptors originate from a man between 18 and 35 years old in good health. Some clones in this sample may be carry-over from other donors' samples.

The chain is built from TRBV27 and TRBJ2-5; 7 bases match TRBD1. CDR1 is MNHEY and CDR2 is SMNVEV in the germline V gene (reference sequence). The CDR3 has 14 residues. J gave up 0 bases and V 7 bases, and 5 bases lay outside the gene matches. Here the CDR3 reads CASKNRGDQETQYF. In nucleotides, the CDR3 is TGTGCCAGCAAGAACAGGGGTGACCAAGAGACCCAGTACTTC.

The V gene is TRBV29-1, the J gene TRBJ2-2; no definite D call. The CDR3 totals 15 residues. Germline CDR1 is SQVTM and CDR2 is ANQGSEA. Trimming cost V 1 base and J 5 bases, with 14 bases left between them. CDR3 nucleotide sequence: TGCAGCGTTGAAGTCCTGGGAAGGATAACCGGGGAGCTGTTTTTT. Its translation: CSVEVLGRITGELFF.

The chain carries TRBV5-4 and TRBJ2-1, with D perhaps matching TRBD2 (6 bases). CDR1 is SGHNT and CDR2 is YYREEE in the germline V gene (reference sequence). Trimming left V 4 bases short and J 8 bases short, with 13 bases between. This CDR3 is built from 13 residues. The CDR3 nucleotides read TGTGCCAGCAGCCTCCGGTGGGGGGATGAGCAGTTCTTC. Amino acids: CASSLRWGDEQFF. Filled out from reference TRBV5-4 and TRBJ2-1, the complete variable domain reads ETGVTQSPTHLIKTRGQQVTLRCSSQSGHNTVSWYQQALGQGPQFIFQYYREEENGRGNFPPRFSGLQFPNYSSELNVNALELDDSALYLCASSLRWGDEQFFGPGTRLTVL.

The chain uses TRBV15 and TRBJ2-3, with D tentatively TRBD1 or TRBD2 (5 bases each). In germline, CDR1 is LNHNV, CDR2 YYDKDF (reference sequence). This CDR3 comprises 15 residues. The ends were cut back, 1 base at V and 4 bases at J, with 12 bases in the middle. This CDR3 is CATSRVPRGADTQYF. Here the CDR3 DNA reads TGTGCCACCAGCAGAGTTCCGAGGGGCGCAGATACGCAGTATTTT.

CDR3 coding DNA: TGCAGCGTTGCGTATAGCGGGAGTGATACGCAGTATTTT. It is translated as CSVAYSGSDTQYF. V gene TRBV29-1 combines with J gene TRBJ2-3; 9 bases agree with TRBD2. This CDR3 region has 13 residues. V lost 4 bases to trimming and J lost 6 bases; unmatched junction nucleotides: 5. Germline CDR1 SQVTM, CDR2 ANQGSEA.

The V gene is TRBV2, the J gene TRBJ2-2; D gene uncertain. The CDR3 loop spans 15 amino acids. Germline values: CDR1 SNHLY, CDR2 FYNNEI. Trimming took 5 bases from V and 7 from J, leaving 17 bases between them. The CDR3 bases are TGTGCCAGCAGTAGACCTACGGTCGGTTTCGGGGAGCTGTTTTTT. Protein product: CASSRPTVGFGELFF.

V gene TRBV27 combines with J gene TRBJ2-7; no clear D gene. Germline loops: CDR1 MNHEY, CDR2 SMNVEV (reference sequence). Trimming took off 5 bases at V and 6 bases at J, with 8 bases between the two ends. The CDR3 totals 11 residues. The CDR3 region is CASSSAGEQYF. CDR3 coding DNA: TGTGCCAGCAGTAGTGCCGGCGAGCAGTACTTC.

The V gene is TRBV7-9, the J gene TRBJ1-1; maybe TRBD1 (5 bases). V was pared by 5 bases and J by 1 base, with 14 bases between. The germline CDR1 and CDR2 sequences are SEHNR and FQNEAQ (reference sequence). The CDR3 totals 15 residues. The CDR3 nucleotides are TGTGCCAGCAGCCCGCCGGGACGGCAGAACACTGAAGCTTTCTTT. This encodes CASSPPGRQNTEAFF.